The 12 T cell receptor beta chains listed next were all sequenced from one sample in a study of Graves' ophthalmopathy and Graves' hyperthyroidism. RNA transcripts yielded amplified TCR beta CDR3 regions. Second-round multiplex PCR followed a first-round RT-PCR using HTBI primers. TCRdb analysed the multiplex PCR reads with MiXCR anew, one entry per CDR3 protein. The sample lists a few hundred thousand distinct CDR3 sequences; about 16% were seen once. Material: peripheral blood. These receptors all come from a woman between 18 and 29 years old with Graves' ophthalmopathy.

This clonotype was counted at least ten times. The chain employs TRBV7-2 and TRBJ2-5; tentative D call: TRBD2 (5 bases). Germline-derived CDR1 and CDR2 are SGHTA and FQGNSA. CDR3 length equals 13 residues. Trimming cost V 0 bases and J 7 bases, with 9 bases left between them. The CDR3 nucleotides read TGTGCCAGCAGCTTAGCCGACCGGGGGACCCAGTACTTC. It codes for CASSLADRGTQYF.

The table lists this clonotype with many counts. The chain couples TRBV4-1 to TRBJ2-2; D uncertain. Germline values: CDR1 MGHRA, CDR2 YSYEKL. CDR3 size: 15 residues. With 5 bases removed from V and 6 bases from J, the gap between germline ends came to 16 bases. In DNA form, the CDR3 reads TGCGCCAGCAGCGGGGTACCGGGCAGAGCCGGGGAGCTGTTTTTT. As protein: CASSGVPGRAGELFF.

The chain carries TRBV12-3 or TRBV12-4 and TRBJ1-2; D might be TRBD1 (5 bases). V was trimmed by 2 bases and J by 3 bases, leaving 10 bases between them. This CDR3 spans 14 amino acids. The CDR3 nucleotides are TGTGCCAGCAGTTTATTGGGGGATGACTATGGCTACACCTTC. Translating gives CASSLLGDDYGYTF.

The chain has TRBV28 and TRBJ1-1, with D possibly TRBD1 on 5 matching bases. The CDR3 spans 14 residues. CDR1 is MDHEN and CDR2 is SYDVKM in the germline V gene. V was pared by 7 bases and J by 0 bases, with 12 bases between. In DNA form, the CDR3 reads TGTGCCAGCATGGGGGGAGGGCTGAACACTGAAGCTTTCTTT. It translates to CASMGGGLNTEAFF.

This clonotype showed up many times. The gene calls are TRBV27 and TRBJ2-7; 11 nucleotides align to TRBD2. The CDR3 has 16 residues. Germline values: CDR1 MNHEY, CDR2 SMNVEV (reference sequence). After removal of 6 bases from V and 0 bases from J, the junction contained 7 bases not matched to a gene. Here the CDR3 DNA reads TGTGCCAGCAGCCGAAGGGGACTAGCGGCCTCCTACGAGCAGTACTTC. It encodes CASSRRGLAASYEQYF.

This clonotype was recorded many times. The CDR3 is CAWSVRQGNQPQHF. DNA of the CDR3: TGTGCCTGGAGTGTACGTCAGGGGAATCAGCCCCAGCATTTT. The rearrangement uses TRBV30 and TRBJ1-5; the D gene is possibly TRBD1 (6 bases). The CDR3 extends over 14 amino acids. Germline lookup yields CDR1 GTSNPN and CDR2 SVGIG (reference sequence). Trimming took 0 bases from V and 4 from J, leaving 10 bases between them.

This clonotype came up many times. V gene TRBV13 combines with J gene TRBJ1-5, with D unclear. Between the trimmed V and J ends, which lost 5 bases and 3 bases, there was a span of 14 bases. The V gene's germline CDR1 is PRHDT and CDR2 FYEKMQ (reference sequence). The CDR3 contains 15 residues. Here the CDR3 reads CASSASGAINQPQHF. In DNA, the CDR3 is TGTGCCAGCAGCGCCTCCGGAGCAATCAATCAGCCCCAGCATTTT. The full variable domain, completed using reference TRBV13 and TRBJ1-5, is AAGVIQSPRHLIKEKRETATLKCYPIPRHDTVYWYQQGPGQDPQFLISFYEKMQSDKGSIPDRFSAQQFSDYHSELNMSSLELGDSALYFCASSASGAINQPQHFGDGTRLSIL.

This clonotype was seen ten or more times. The chain uses TRBV2 and TRBJ2-5; 12 bases are a match to TRBD1. V dropped 8 bases and J dropped 5; count of bases not matched to a gene: 9. This CDR3 spans 15 amino acids. Per germline, CDR1 SNHLY and CDR2 FYNNEI. As DNA, the CDR3 is TGTGCCAGCGAGGGACAGGGGGCTACCAGTGAGACCCAGTACTTC. It specifies CASEGQGATSETQYF.

This clonotype occurred many times. The V call is TRBV7-2, the J call TRBJ2-7; D perhaps matches TRBD2 (6 bases). The CDR3 totals 15 residues. The germline V and J ends were trimmed by 2 bases and 1 base, with 12 bases remaining between them. Germline CDR1 SGHTA, CDR2 FQGNSA. The CDR3 coding sequence is TGTGCCAGCAGCTTATGGACGGGGACTTCCTACGAGCAGTACTTC. Encoded protein: CASSLWTGTSYEQYF.

The V and J genes are TRBV11-2 and TRBJ1-1; possibly TRBD1 for D (5 bases). In germline, CDR1 is SGHAT, CDR2 FQNNGV. The V end was cut by 0 bases, the J end by 10 bases, with 21 bases between. The CDR3 is 16 residues long. The CDR3: CASSLDQRERGLGAFF. The CDR3 nucleotides are TGTGCCAGCAGCTTAGATCAGCGGGAAAGGGGATTAGGAGCTTTCTTT.

This clonotype was recorded at least ten times. The J gene is TRBJ2-5, the V gene TRBV30; D is undetermined. In germline, CDR1 is GTSNPN, CDR2 SVGIG (reference sequence). The CDR3 is made up of 11 amino acids. V lost 6 bases and J 5 bases, leaving 10 bases between the germline ends. CDR3 residues: CACRRPETQYF. DNA for the CDR3: TGTGCCTGTCGCAGACCGGAGACCCAGTACTTC.

This clonotype was detected ten times or more. The chain links TRBV7-2 to TRBJ2-7; D is undetermined. This CDR3 region has 12 residues. The germline V gene has CDR1 SGHTA and CDR2 FQGNSA. The V gene lost 6 bases and the J gene lost 5 bases, with 11 bases spanning the gap. The CDR3 DNA follows: TGTGCCAGCAGTCATGGAACAAACGAGCAGTACTTC. Encoded protein: CASSHGTNEQYF.